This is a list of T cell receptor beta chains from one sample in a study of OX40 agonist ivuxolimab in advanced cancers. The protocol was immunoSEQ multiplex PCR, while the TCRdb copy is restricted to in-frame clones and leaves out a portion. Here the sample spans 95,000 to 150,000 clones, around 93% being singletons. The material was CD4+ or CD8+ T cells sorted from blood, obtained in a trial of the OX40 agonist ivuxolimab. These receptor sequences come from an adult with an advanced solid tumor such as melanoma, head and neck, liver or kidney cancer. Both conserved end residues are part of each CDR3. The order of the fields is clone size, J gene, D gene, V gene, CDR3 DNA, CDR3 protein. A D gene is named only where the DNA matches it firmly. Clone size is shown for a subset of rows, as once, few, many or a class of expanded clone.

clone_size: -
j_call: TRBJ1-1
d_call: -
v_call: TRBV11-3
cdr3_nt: TGTGCCAGCAGCTCGCGGGGGGGGAACACTGAAGCTTTCTTT
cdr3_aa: CASSSRGGNTEAFF

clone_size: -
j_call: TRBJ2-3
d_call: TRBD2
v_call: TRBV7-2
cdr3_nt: TGTGCCAGCAACCCCCCGGGGAGACTAGCGGATGCAGATACGCAGTATTTT
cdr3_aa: CASNPPGRLADADTQYF

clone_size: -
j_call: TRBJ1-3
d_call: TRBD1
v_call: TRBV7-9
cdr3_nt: TGTGCCAGCAGCTTACGGGGAGGGGGCGCGAAGGGAAACACCATATATTTT
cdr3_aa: CASSLRGGGAKGNTIYF

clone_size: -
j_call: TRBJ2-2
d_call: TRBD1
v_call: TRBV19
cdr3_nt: TGTGCCAGTAGTATTAGGGACAGGGGGACTGGGAACACCGGGGAGCTGTTTTTT
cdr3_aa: CASSIRDRGTGNTGELFF

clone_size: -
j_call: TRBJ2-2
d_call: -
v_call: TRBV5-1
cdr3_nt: TGCGCCAGCAGCCCGGAGGGGGGAGGGGAGCTGTTTTTT
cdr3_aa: CASSPEGGGELFF

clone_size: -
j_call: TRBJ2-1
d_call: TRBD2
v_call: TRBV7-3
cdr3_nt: TGTGCCAGCAGCGACGGACTAGCGGGAGACAGTAATGAGCAGTTCTTC
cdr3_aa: CASSDGLAGDSNEQFF

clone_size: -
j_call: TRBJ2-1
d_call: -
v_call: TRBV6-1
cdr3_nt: TGTGCCAGCAGTGAATGGCAAGGGGGTCCGAGGGGGTTCTTC
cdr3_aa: CASSEWQGGPRGFF

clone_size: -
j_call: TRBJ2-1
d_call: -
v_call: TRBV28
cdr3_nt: TGTGCCAGCAGTTTCCCGTTACGGGTGGAGGGAAGGAGGGATGAGCAGTTCTTC
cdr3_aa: CASSFPLRVEGRRDEQFF

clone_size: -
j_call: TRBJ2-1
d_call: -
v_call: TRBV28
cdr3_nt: TGTGCCAGCAGTAGCGGACTCATCTACAATGAGCAGTTCTTC
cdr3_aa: CASSSGLIYNEQFF

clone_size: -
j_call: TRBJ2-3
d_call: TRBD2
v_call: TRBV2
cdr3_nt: TGTGCCAGCAGTGATCTGCGGGAGGCCCCCACAGATACGCAGTATTTT
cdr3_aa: CASSDLREAPTDTQYF

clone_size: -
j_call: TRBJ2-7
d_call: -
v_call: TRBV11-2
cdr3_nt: TGTGCCAGCAGCTTAGTTCCCCCCAACAGGGGAGGATACGAGCAGTACTTC
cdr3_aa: CASSLVPPNRGGYEQYF

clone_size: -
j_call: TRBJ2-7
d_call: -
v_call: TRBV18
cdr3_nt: TGTGCCAGCTCCGTTACTATGATGATTGGGGCCGAGCAGTACTTC
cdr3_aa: CASSVTMMIGAEQYF

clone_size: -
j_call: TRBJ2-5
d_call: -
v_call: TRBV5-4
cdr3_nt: TGTGCCAGCAGCAGATATGGGCGAGAGACCCAGTACTTC
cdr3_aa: CASSRYGRETQYF

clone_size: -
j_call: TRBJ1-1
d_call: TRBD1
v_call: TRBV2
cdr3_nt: TGTGCCAGCCTGTTGGGACAGGGGAAACCTGAAGCTTTCTTT
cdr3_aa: CASLLGQGKPEAFF

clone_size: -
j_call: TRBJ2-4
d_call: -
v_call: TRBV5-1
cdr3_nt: TGCGCCAGCAGCCTTGGGGGGACAGTTCAGTACTTC
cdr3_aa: CASSLGGTVQYF

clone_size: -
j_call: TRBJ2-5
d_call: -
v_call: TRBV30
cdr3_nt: TGTGCCTGGAGTCAAGGTTCGAGGTTAGCGGAGACCCAGTACTTC
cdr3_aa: CAWSQGSRLAETQYF

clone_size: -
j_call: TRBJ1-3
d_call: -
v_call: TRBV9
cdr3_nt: TGTGCCAGCAGCCCCGGGGGTGGGACTACTGGAAACACCATATATTTT
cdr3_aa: CASSPGGGTTGNTIYF

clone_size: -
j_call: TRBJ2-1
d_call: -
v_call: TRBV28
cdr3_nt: TGTGCCAGCAGTCCAGGTTCTCTCTACAATGAGCAGTTCTTC
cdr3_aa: CASSPGSLYNEQFF

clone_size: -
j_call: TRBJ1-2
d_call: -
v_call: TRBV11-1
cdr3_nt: TGTGCCAGCAGCTTAGCAGGGCGTTACTATGGCTACACCTTC
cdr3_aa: CASSLAGRYYGYTF

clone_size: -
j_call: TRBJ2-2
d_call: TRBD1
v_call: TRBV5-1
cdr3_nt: TGCGCCAGCAGCTTGGAGGACAGGAGCACCGGGGAGCTGTTTTTT
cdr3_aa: CASSLEDRSTGELFF

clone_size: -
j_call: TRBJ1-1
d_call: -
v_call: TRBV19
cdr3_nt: TGTGCCAGTAGTATCCAAGATCTCGTTAACACTGAAGCTTTCTTT
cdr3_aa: CASSIQDLVNTEAFF

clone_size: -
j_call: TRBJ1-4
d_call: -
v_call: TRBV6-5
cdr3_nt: TGTGCCAGCAGTAAGGACAGAAATGAAAAACTGTTTTTT
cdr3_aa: CASSKDRNEKLFF

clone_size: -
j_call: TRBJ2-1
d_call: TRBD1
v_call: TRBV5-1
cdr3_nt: TGCGCCAGCAGCTTCAACAGGGGCTCCTACAATGAGCAGTTCTTC
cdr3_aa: CASSFNRGSYNEQFF

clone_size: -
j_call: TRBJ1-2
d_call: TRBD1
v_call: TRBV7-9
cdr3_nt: TGTGCCAGCAGCTTAGGACAGGGGGATGGCTACACCTTC
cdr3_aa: CASSLGQGDGYTF

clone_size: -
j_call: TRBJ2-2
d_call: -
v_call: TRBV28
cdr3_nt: TGTGCCAGCACTATTTACAGGGTTTGGTCCGGGGAGCTGTTTTTT
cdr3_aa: CASTIYRVWSGELFF

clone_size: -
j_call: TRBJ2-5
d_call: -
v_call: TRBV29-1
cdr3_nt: TGCAGCGTATCCCAGGCAGGGACCCAGTACTTC
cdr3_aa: CSVSQAGTQYF

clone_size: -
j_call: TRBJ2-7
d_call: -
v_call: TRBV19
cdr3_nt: TGTGCCAGTACCGCCGGGACGCAACCTACCTACGAGCAGTACTTC
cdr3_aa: CASTAGTQPTYEQYF

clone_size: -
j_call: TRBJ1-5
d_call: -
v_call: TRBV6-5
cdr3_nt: TGTGCCAGCAGACCAGGGAGGGAGCATCAGCCCCAGCATTTT
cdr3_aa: CASRPGREHQPQHF

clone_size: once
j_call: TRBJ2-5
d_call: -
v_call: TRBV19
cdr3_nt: TGTGCCAGTAGTATCTTGACTACTTCCAAGGAGGAGACCCAGTACTTC
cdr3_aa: CASSILTTSKEETQYF

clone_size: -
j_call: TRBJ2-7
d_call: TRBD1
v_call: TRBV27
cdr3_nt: TGTGCCAGCAGTTTAGTTAGGGGACAGGGCTCCTACGAGCAGTACTTC
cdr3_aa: CASSLVRGQGSYEQYF

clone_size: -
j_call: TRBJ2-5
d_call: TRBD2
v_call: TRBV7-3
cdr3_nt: TGTGCCAGCAGCTTAAGGGGACTAGCGAAGGAGACCCAGTACTTC
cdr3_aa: CASSLRGLAKETQYF

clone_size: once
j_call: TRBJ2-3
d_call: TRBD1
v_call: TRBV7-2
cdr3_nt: TGTGCCAGCAGCTTTCGGGACAGGAGCACAGATACGCAGTATTTT
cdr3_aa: CASSFRDRSTDTQYF

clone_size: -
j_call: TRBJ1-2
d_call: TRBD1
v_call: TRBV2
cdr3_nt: TGTGCCAGCCGGGGACAGGGGGCGGAGGGCTACACCTTC
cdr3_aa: CASRGQGAEGYTF

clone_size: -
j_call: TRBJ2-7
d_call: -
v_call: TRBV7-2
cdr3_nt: TGTGCCAGCAGCTTACTCGGCACCAGATACGAGCAGTACTTC
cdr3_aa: CASSLLGTRYEQYF

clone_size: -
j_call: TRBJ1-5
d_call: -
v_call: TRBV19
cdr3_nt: TGTGCCAGTACCGAAAGGGGGAATTGGCAGCCCCAGCATTTT
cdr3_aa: CASTERGNWQPQHF

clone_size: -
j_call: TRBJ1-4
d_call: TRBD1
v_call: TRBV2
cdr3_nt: TGTGCCAGCAGAAACGACAGGGGGCTCGAAAAACTGTTTTTT
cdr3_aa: CASRNDRGLEKLFF

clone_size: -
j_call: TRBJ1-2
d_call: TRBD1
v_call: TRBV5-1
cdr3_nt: TGCGCCAGCAGCTTGGCCCAAGGACAGGAAAATGGCTACACCTTC
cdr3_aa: CASSLAQGQENGYTF

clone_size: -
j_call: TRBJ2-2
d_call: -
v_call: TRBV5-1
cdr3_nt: TGCGCCAGCAGCCCCCCCTCGGCCGGGGAGCTGTTTTTT
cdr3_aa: CASSPPSAGELFF

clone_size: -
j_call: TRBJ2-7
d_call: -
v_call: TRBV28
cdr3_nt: TGTGCCAGCAGTCCACAGGGTGGGTCCGAGCAGTACTTC
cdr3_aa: CASSPQGGSEQYF

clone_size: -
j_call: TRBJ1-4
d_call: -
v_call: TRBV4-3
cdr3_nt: TGCGCCAGCAGCCCGGGGGCGGGAACGGCAAATGAAAAACTGTTTTTT
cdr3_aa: CASSPGAGTANEKLFF

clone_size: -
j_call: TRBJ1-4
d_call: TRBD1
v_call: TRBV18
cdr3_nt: TGTGCCAGCTCACCTCCCGTTAGACAGGGCTTGTTTTTT
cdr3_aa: CASSPPVRQGLFF

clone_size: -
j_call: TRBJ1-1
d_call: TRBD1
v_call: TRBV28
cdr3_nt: TGTGCCAGCAGTTACCCGGACAGGGGGAAAGCTTTCTTT
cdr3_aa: CASSYPDRGKAFF

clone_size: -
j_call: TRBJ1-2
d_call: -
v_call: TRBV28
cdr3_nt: TGTGCCAGCAGTTACAACTATGGCTACACCTTC
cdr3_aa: CASSYNYGYTF

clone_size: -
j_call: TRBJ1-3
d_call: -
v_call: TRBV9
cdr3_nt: TGTGCCAGCAGCGTAGGCGGTAGGGACACCATATATTTT
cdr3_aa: CASSVGGRDTIYF

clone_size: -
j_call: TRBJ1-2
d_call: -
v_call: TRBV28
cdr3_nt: TGTGCCAGCAGGGGGTTGGGACCTCGGTATGGCTACACCTTC
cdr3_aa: CASRGLGPRYGYTF